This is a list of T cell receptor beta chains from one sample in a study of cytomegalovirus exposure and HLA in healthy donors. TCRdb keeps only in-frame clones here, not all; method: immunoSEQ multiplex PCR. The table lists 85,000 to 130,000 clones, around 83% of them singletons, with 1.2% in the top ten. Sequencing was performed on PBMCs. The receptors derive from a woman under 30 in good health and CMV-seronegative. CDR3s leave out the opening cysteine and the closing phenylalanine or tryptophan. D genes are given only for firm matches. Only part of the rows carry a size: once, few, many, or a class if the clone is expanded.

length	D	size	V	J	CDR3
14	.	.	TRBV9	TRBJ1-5	ASSVKTEGGNQPQH
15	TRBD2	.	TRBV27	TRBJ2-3	ASMLDGLAGRTDTQY
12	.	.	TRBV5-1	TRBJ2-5	ASSLKTGQETQY
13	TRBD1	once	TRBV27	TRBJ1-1	ASSWDRGRGTEAF
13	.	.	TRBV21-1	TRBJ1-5	ASSKRGQGNQPQH
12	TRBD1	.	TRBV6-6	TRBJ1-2	ASRTGTGVYGYT
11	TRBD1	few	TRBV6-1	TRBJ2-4	ATGTGAKNIQY
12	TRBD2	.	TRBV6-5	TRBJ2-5	ASSPTSAGETQY
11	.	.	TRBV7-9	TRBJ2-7	ASSYEQVYEQY
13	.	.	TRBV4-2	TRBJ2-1	ASSHATSTYNEQF
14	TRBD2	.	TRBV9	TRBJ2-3	ASSARGRGGTDTQY
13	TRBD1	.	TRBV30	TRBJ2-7	AWSADRGQTYEQY
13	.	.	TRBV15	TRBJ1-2	ATSRDGRQVYGYT
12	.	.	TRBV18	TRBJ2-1	ASSPRSDGNEQF
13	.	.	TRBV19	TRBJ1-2	ASSISTGRAYGYT
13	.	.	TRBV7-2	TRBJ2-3	ASVPGFGSGDTQY
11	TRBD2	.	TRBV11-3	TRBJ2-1	ASSLLREGEQF
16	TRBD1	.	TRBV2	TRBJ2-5	ASSEAEPGQSYQETQY
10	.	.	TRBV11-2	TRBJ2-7	ASSPDRYEQY
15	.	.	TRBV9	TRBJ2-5	ASSVGYGGSRGETQY
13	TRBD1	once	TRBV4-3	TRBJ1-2	ASSRDRGRDYGYT
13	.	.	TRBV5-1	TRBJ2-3	ASSLGPGYTDTQY
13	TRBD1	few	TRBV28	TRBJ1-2	ASSSAGTGGNGYT
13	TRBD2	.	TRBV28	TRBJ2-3	ASSRGGRGPDTQY
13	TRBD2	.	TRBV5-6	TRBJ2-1	ASSLELAGDNEQF
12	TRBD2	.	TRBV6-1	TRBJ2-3	AGQLAGPTDTQY
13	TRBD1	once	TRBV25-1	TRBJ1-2	ASSGYRGHFYGYT
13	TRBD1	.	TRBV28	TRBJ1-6	ASRSRTGGNSPLH
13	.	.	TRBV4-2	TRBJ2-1	ASSRIAASYNEQF
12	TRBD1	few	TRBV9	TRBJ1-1	ASSPGQMNTEAF
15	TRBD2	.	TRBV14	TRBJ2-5	ASSQGVRSGGQETQY
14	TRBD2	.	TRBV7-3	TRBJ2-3	ASSPRTSGGPDTQY
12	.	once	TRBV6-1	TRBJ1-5	ASSEGGPNQPQH
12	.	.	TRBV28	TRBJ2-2	ASSPFLQVWELF
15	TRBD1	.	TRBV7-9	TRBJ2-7	ASSLAGQGARTYEQY
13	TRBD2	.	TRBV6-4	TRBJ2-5	ASSVTSGAQETQY
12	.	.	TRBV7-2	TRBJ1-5	ASSFRGGAQPQH
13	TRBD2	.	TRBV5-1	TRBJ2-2	ASSWSGSGTGELF
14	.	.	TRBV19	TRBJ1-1	ASSMSDRDLNTEAF
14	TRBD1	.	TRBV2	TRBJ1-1	ASSPRGQGGWTEAF
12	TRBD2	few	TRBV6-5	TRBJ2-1	ASSYSGTSGPQF
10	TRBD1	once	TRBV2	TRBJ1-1	AIGTGNTEAF
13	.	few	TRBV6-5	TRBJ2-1	ASSQTGSSYNEQF
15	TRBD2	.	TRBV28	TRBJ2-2	ASSARLGGGATGELF
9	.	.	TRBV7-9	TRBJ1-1	SSSPGTEAF
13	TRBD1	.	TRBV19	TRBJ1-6	ASSIETGTAAPLH
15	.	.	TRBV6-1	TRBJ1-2	ASSEWGLIEPGYGYT
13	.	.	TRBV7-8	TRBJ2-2	AMTARGLNTGELF
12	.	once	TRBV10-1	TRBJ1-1	ARQGDWTDTEAF
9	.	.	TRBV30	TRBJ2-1	AWSGQVLQF
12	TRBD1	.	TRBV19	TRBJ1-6	ASSSGQENSPLH
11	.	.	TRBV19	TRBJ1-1	ASNPDRNTEAF